The TCR beta chain described here comes from a study of blood T cell repertoires in COVID-19. Background on the study: COVID-19 samples from acute and convalescent phases originated in the United States, Italy and Spain. Sample material is recorded as cDNA or gDNA derived from T cells, B-cell-depleted T cells, or PBMCs.

Authors' data handling: It was from reference gene primer amplification that nucleated cell counts were estimated. Some clones are missing from TCRdb's copy, which holds only in-frame ones; the method was immunoSEQ multiplex PCR. That table supplies the V and J calls and clone size; D and trimming were determined from the DNA. The sample holds about 150,000 clones; approximately 91% are singletons and the top ten take over 2%. This CDR3 spans 13 amino acids. Germline V lookup: CDR1 SGHRS, CDR2 YFSETQ. Trimming shortened V by 2 bases and J by 3 bases, and 9 bases separated the two germline ends. This sequence originates from a human donor in a cohort sampled during active COVID-19. What was sequenced was peripheral blood. The chain carries TRBV5-1 and TRBJ2-7; D uncertain. This CDR3 is CASSLPSSYEQYF. In nucleotides, the CDR3 is TGCGCCAGCAGCTTACCTAGTAGCTACGAGCAGTACTTC.